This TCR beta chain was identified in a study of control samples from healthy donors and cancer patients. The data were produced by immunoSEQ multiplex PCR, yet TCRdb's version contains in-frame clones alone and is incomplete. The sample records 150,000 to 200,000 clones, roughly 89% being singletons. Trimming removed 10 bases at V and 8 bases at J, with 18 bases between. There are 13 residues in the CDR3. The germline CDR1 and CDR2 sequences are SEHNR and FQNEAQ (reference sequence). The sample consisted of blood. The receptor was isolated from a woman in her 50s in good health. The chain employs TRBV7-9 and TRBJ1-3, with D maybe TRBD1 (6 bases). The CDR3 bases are TGTGCCACTTCTTCAGGGGACGGGGACACCATATATTTT. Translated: CATSSGDGDTIYF.